The following is a T cell receptor beta chain sequence with its context. Its antigen has not been determined. No per-base quality is available; no much larger clone lies one base away. The source of the sample is a study of blood T cell repertoires in COVID-19 (dated by TCRdb to 2020 to 2021). Background for the entire study: Samples from collaborators originated in the United States, Italy and Spain and spanned both the acute and convalescent phases of COVID-19. The samples were drawn from the first 160 participants of the ongoing ImmuneRACE study and from 1,254 subjects provided by 6 global collaborators. The sample metadata nearly always contained a de-identified subject ID, COVID-19 status, age in years and sex. Where available, HLA class I and class II types were obtained from metadata supplied by the sample provider rather than from assay-based typing. The repertoires were made available in a free public database intended to serve as a resource for research on the immune response to SARS-CoV-2. The prospective study material was composed of cDNA or gDNA derived from T cells, B-cell-depleted T cells, or PBMCs. The dataset comprised deeply sampled blood TCRbeta repertoires from subjects exposed to, actively infected with, or recovered from COVID-19.

The study at large found these results: The quantity of clinical and demographic metadata differed by source and by participant and was supplied without curation.

Whole blood was collected in K2EDTA tubes by collaborating institutions according to the institutions' own protocols. Collaborator samples were shipped for TCRbeta analysis as frozen whole blood, isolated PBMCs, or DNA extracted from either sample type. Reading the germline V gene (reference sequence) gives CDR1 MNHNY and CDR2 SVGAGI. V and J are trimmed by 6 bases and 3 bases, and the gene matches miss 11 bases of the junction. CDR3 length: 15 amino acids, cysteine to phenylalanine. Kept here is only the CDR3 DNA, which spans 45 bases and is read in frame from base 1. The immunoSEQ Assay, a bias-controlled multiplex PCR, was used to amplify TCRbeta CDR3 regions from genomic DNA. The published analysis was carried out like this. Nucleated cell counts per sample were estimated from amplification of reference gene primers within the assay. To quantify the absolute abundance of each unique TCRbeta CDR3 rearrangement, sequence reads were collapsed and filtered. For each sample, productive Simpson clonality was calculated as the square root of Simpson's diversity index over productive rearrangements. This immuneACCESS table, as held by TCRdb, lists in-frame sequences with V and J called but not all clones. Of the missing ones, under half trace to an unresolved V gene in checked studies; the others have no known cause. V and J calls and clone size follow that table, whereas D and trimming were derived from the DNA. The table for this sample lists about 60,000 clones; about 90% of them were counted only once. The top ten clonotypes cover approximately 4.3% of the sample.

The receptor comes from a man in his fifties or sixties with acute or convalescent COVID-19. The chain is encoded by TRBV6-6 joined to TRBJ2-7; TRBD2 agrees with 7 junctional bases. Sequencing used peripheral blood. CDR3 protein: CASSDWPAGHYEQYF. DNA sequence: TGTGCCAGCAGCGACTGGCCAGCGGGGCACTACGAGCAGTACTTC.